The 6 T cell receptor beta chains presented below share a single source sample, sequenced in a study of T cells after yellow fever vaccination. TCRdb passed the 5' RACE reads through MiXCR, listing each CDR3 protein once. The sample yields a few hundred thousand distinct CDR3 sequences, approximately 3.6% seen once. The input for sequencing was PBMCs, taken 15 days after the yellow fever booster vaccination. All receptors come from a man aged 18 to 30 who received the YFV17D yellow fever vaccine.

There are a few counts of this clonotype. This chain connects TRBV19 to TRBJ2-6; a possible D gene is TRBD1 (6 bases). The CDR3 consists of 17 residues. Germline lookup yields CDR1 LNHDA and CDR2 SQIVND (reference sequence). Trimming pared 5 bases from V and 0 bases from J, leaving 14 bases between. The CDR3 here is CASSPGQFRSGANVLTF. The DNA of the CDR3 is TGTGCCAGTAGTCCTGGACAGTTCCGCTCTGGGGCCAACGTCCTGACTTTC.

This clonotype was observed at least ten times. This chain links TRBV5-5 with TRBJ2-1, with 8 bases identical to TRBD2. Germline CDR1 reads SGHKS; CDR2 reads YYEKEE (reference sequence). The CDR3 has 15 amino acids. The V and J ends lost 2 bases and 4 bases, in that order; junction bases with no gene match: 5. Here the CDR3 reads CASSFFAGGYNEQFF. CDR3 nucleotide sequence: TGTGCCAGCAGCTTCTTTGCGGGGGGATACAATGAGCAGTTCTTC.

This clonotype was picked up many times. The rearrangement uses TRBV30 and TRBJ1-2; 7 bases are shared with TRBD1. CDR3 length equals 13 residues. J lost 1 base, V lost 8 bases, and 7 bases had no gene match. Per the germline V gene, CDR1 is GTSNPN and CDR2 is SVGIG (reference sequence). CDR3 nucleotide sequence: TGTGCCGGAAAACAGGGGATTAACTATGGCTACACCTTC. It encodes CAGKQGINYGYTF.

There are many counts of this clonotype. The J gene is TRBJ2-5, the V gene TRBV7-6; unclear D gene. Germline V lookup: CDR1 SGHVS, CDR2 FNYEAQ. The CDR3 contains 13 residues. Trimming pared 6 bases from V and 5 bases from J, leaving 13 bases between. CDR3: CASRFMGGETQYF. DNA for the CDR3: TGTGCCAGCAGATTCATGGGTGGGGAGACCCAGTACTTC. The entire variable domain, with the rest obtained from reference TRBV7-6 and TRBJ2-5, is as follows: GAGVSQSPRYKVTKRGQDVALRCDPISGHVSLYWYRQALGQGPEFLTYFNYEAQQDKSGLPNDRFSAERPEGSISTLTIQRTEQRDSAMYRCASRFMGGETQYFGPGTRLLVL.

This clonotype was counted at least ten times. This chain joins TRBV20-1 and TRBJ1-2, with TRBD1 matching over 7 bases. With V trimmed by 3 bases and J by 4 bases, 8 bases remained unmatched. The CDR3 consists of 14 residues. The germline V gene has CDR1 DFQATT and CDR2 SNEGSKA (reference sequence). The CDR3 region is CSASLGGAGYGYTF. The CDR3, as DNA: TGCAGTGCTAGTTTAGGGGGCGCTGGCTATGGCTACACCTTC.

This clonotype showed up many times. V and J are TRBV19 and TRBJ2-1, with D perhaps TRBD2 (5 bases). Germline loops: CDR1 LNHDA, CDR2 SQIVND (reference sequence). The ends were cut back, 7 bases at V and 8 bases at J, with 12 bases in the middle. The CDR3 totals 12 residues. The CDR3 sequence: CASKDYFHEQFF. The CDR3 DNA reads as TGTGCCAGTAAAGACTATTTCCATGAGCAGTTCTTC.